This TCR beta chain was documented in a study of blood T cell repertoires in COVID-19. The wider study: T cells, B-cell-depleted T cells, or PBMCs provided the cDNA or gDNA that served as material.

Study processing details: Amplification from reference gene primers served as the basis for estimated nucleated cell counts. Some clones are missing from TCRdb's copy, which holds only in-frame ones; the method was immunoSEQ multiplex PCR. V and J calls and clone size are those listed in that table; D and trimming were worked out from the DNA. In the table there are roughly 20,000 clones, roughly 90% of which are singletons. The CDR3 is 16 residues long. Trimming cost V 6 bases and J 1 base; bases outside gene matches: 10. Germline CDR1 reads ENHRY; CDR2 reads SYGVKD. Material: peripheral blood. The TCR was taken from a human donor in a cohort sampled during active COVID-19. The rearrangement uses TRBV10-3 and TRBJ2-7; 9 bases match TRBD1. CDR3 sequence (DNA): TGTGCCATCAGGCCGAGCTCCGGGACAGGGTCCTACGAGCAGTACTTC. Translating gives CAIRPSSGTGSYEQYF.